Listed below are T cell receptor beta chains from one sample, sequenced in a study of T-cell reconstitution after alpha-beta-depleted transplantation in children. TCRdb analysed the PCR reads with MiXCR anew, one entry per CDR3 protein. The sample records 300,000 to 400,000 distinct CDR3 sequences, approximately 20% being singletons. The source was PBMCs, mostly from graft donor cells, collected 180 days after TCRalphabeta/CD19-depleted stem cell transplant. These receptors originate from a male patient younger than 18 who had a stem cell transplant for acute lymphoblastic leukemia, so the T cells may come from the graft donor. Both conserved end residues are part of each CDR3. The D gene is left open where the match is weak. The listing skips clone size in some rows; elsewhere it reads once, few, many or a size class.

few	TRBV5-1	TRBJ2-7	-	CASSLAPRIAYEQYF	TGCGCCAGCAGCTTGGCCCCCAGGATAGCCTACGAGCAGTACTTC
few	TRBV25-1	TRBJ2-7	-	CASSDPGDEQYF	TGTGCCAGCAGTGACCCGGGGGACGAGCAGTACTTC
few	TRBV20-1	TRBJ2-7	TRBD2	CAAGGASLYSYEQYF	TGCGCCGCGGGGGGCGCCTCACTTTACTCCTACGAGCAGTACTTC
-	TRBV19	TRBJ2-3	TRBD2	CASSKTSGITDTQYF	TGTGCCAGTAGTAAGACTAGCGGAATCACAGATACGCAGTATTTT
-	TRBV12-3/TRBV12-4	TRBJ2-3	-	CASGGLRPDTQYF	TGTGCCAGCGGGGGCTTGCGGCCGGATACGCAGTATTTT
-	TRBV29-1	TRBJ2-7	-	CSVDAGADYEQYF	TGCAGCGTTGATGCCGGGGCAGACTACGAGCAGTACTTC
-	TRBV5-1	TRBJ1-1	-	CASSWGAMNTEAFF	TGCGCCAGCAGTTGGGGGGCAATGAACACTGAAGCTTTCTTT
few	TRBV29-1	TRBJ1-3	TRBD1	CSGGRGPDTIYF	TGCAGCGGTGGAAGGGGGCCAGACACCATATATTTT
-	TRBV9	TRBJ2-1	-	CASSVDREYNEQFF	TGTGCCAGCAGCGTAGACAGGGAATACAATGAGCAGTTCTTC
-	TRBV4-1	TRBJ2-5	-	CASSSRYGIKHF	TGCGCCAGCAGTTCAAGATATGGGATCAAGCACTTC
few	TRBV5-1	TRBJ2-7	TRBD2	CASSLQSLPREEQYF	TGCGCCAGCAGCTTGCAGTCTCTCCCGCGGGAGGAGCAGTACTTC
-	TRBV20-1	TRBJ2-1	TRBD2	CSARDRLAGGHEQFF	TGCAGTGCTAGAGATAGACTAGCGGGAGGCCATGAGCAGTTCTTC
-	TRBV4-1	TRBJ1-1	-	CASSQDVGNTEAFF	TGCGCCAGCAGCCAAGATGTAGGCAACACTGAAGCTTTCTTT
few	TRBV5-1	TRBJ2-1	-	CASSLQPLSYNEQFF	TGCGCCAGCAGCTTGCAACCTCTCTCCTACAATGAGCAGTTCTTC
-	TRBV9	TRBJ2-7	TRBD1	CASSVGGVGGYYEQYF	TGTGCCAGCAGCGTAGGGGGAGTAGGGGGCTACTACGAGCAGTACTTC
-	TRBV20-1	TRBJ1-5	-	CSARDIQTGFSNQPQHF	TGCAGTGCTAGAGATATACAAACAGGATTTAGCAATCAGCCCCAGCATTTT
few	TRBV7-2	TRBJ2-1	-	CASSFEYRGGAYNEQFF	TGTGCCAGCAGCTTCGAGTACAGGGGGGGCGCCTACAATGAGCAGTTCTTC
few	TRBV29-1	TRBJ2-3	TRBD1	CSVVGQFTDTQYF	TGCAGCGTGGTGGGACAGTTCACAGATACGCAGTATTTT
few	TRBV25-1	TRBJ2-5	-	CASSELGGLGTQYF	TGTGCCAGCAGTGAATTAGGGGGATTGGGGACCCAGTACTTC
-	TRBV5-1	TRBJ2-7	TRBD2	CASSLGGRIYSYEQYF	TGCGCCAGCAGCTTGGGCGGGAGGATTTATTCCTACGAGCAGTACTTC
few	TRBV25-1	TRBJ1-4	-	CASSAFPRQPGNEKLFF	TGTGCCAGCAGTGCCTTCCCCCGACAGCCGGGTAATGAAAAACTGTTTTTT
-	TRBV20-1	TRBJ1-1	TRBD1	CSASRGLGTEAFF	TGCAGTGCTAGCAGGGGGCTTGGCACTGAAGCTTTCTTT
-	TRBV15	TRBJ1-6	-	CATSRARGGNSSLHF	TGTGCCACCAGCAGAGCCCGGGGCGGAAATTCATCCCTCCACTTT
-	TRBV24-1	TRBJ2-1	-	CATSDPWTDNEQFF	TGTGCCACCAGTGACCCCTGGACAGACAATGAGCAGTTCTTC
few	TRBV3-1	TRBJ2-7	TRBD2	CASSQAMGLATYEQYF	TGTGCCAGCAGCCAGGCTATGGGACTAGCGACCTACGAGCAGTACTTC
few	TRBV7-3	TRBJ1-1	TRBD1	CASRPGQGAEAFF	TGTGCCAGCCGCCCGGGACAGGGGGCAGAAGCTTTCTTT
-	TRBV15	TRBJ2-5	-	CATSRDLVAETQYF	TGTGCCACCAGCAGAGATCTAGTGGCGGAGACCCAGTACTTC
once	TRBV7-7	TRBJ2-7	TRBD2	CASSPGLAGVLPYEQYF	TGTGCCAGCAGCCCAGGACTAGCGGGAGTCCTTCCCTACGAGCAGTACTTC
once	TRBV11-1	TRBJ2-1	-	CASSRQGRREGPYNEQFF	TGTGCCAGCAGCCGACAGGGGAGGCGGGAGGGACCCTACAATGAGCAGTTCTTC
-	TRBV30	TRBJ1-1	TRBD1	CAWSVGTGSTEAFF	TGTGCCTGGAGTGTAGGGACAGGGAGCACTGAAGCTTTCTTT
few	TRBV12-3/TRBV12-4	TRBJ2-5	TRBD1	CASSSSRGLETQYF	TGTGCCAGCAGTTCCTCCAGGGGGCTTGAGACCCAGTACTTC
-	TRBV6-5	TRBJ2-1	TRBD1	CASSYGQGEQFF	TGTGCCAGCAGTTACGGACAGGGTGAGCAGTTCTTC
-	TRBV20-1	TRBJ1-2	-	CSASGEDYGYTF	TGCAGTGCTAGTGGAGAAGATTATGGCTACACCTTC
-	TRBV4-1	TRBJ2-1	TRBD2	CASSRASGTSRYNEQFF	TGCGCCAGCAGCCGGGCGTCCGGGACTAGCAGGTACAATGAGCAGTTCTTC
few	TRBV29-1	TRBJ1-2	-	CSVEEAGTKGYTF	TGCAGCGTTGAGGAGGCAGGGACGAAGGGCTACACCTTC
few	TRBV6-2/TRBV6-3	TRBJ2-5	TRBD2	CASSWGLASETQYF	TGTGCCAGCAGTTGGGGACTAGCGTCCGAGACCCAGTACTTC
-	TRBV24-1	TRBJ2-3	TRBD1	CATSPGQGTDTQYF	TGTGCCACCTCACCGGGACAGGGGACAGATACGCAGTATTTT
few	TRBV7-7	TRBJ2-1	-	CASSLGGTGNEQFF	TGTGCCAGCAGCTTAGGCGGGACGGGGAATGAGCAGTTCTTC
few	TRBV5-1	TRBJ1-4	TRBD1	CASSLTGEFNEKLFF	TGCGCCAGCAGCCTAACAGGGGAGTTTAATGAAAAACTGTTTTTT
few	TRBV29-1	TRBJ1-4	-	CSVRRAALNEKLFF	TGCAGCGTAAGACGGGCAGCCCTTAATGAAAAACTGTTTTTT
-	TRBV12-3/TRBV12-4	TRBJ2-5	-	CASSRRGRETQYF	TGTGCCAGCAGCCGCCGGGGCAGAGAGACCCAGTACTTC